The TCR beta chain described here comes from a study of T-cell memory formation after mild COVID-19. Study-level results: Contracting CD4+ clones were located mainly in CM and EM, and CD8+ clones in EMRA.

V was clipped by 7 bases and J by 2 bases, with 9 bases between them. CDR1 is MDHEN and CDR2 is SYDVKM in the germline V gene. CDR3 length: 13 amino acids. Notes on this clonotype: Its specificity is unknown.

5'RACE primed from the constant segment yielded TCR alpha and TCR beta cDNA libraries bearing sample barcodes and UMIs. Via MiXCR, TCRdb re-called the 5' RACE reads, giving one row per CDR3 protein. The sample gives 250,000 to 300,000 distinct CDR3 sequences, 16% of which show up once; roughly 25% is in the top ten. The TCR comes from a man between 18 and 29 years old who had mild COVID-19 (a few samples of this study predate the infection). Cell type and time point are not known. V and J are TRBV28 and TRBJ2-1; D is undetermined. The sequencing input was PBMCs or a T cell subset sorted from them (not recorded which). CDR3 sequence: CASTRWPYNEQFF. As DNA, the CDR3 is TGTGCCAGCACCCGGTGGCCCTACAATGAGCAGTTCTTC.